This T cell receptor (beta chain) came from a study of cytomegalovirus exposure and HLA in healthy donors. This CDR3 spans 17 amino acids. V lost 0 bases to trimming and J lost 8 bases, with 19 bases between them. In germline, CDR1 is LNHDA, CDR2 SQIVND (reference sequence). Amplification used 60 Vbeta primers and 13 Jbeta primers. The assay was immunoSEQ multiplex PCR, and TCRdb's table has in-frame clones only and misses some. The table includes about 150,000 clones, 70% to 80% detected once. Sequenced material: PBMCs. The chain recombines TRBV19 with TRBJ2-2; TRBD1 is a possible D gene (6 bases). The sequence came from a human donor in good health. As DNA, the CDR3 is TGTGCCAGTAGTATAGATCCCCCAGGGGCCAGTGGGGGGGAGCTGTTTTTT. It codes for CASSIDPPGASGGELFF.